This TCR beta chain was documented in a study of CD4 T cells in relation to SARS-CoV-2 and coronaviruses. Study details: The restricting HLA molecule for shared crossreactive spike epitopes was mapped. Study-level results: In around 63% of donors, memory CD4+ clonotypes crossrecognized SARS-CoV-2 and at least one common cold coronavirus spike. Pre-pandemic and post-infection samples never came from the same donor.

Details on this clone: Antigen: not known.

CD4+ T cells from unexposed donors were obtained before the COVID-19 pandemic (2011-2018). The cells were cultured for under 13 days before CD4+ T cells were isolated. Assay used: immunoSEQ multiplex PCR; TCRdb lists only in-frame clones, some missing. The data contain roughly 14,000 clones, about 73% of them seen just once; the ten biggest clones take up around 19%. The sequenced sample consisted of CD4+ T cells from PBMCs, cultured in vitro. The sequence was obtained from a human donor in good health.

The CDR3 here is CSVDRQLSSTDTQYF. CDR3 in DNA: TGCAGCGTTGATCGCCAGCTCTCTAGCACAGATACGCAGTATTTT. V gene TRBV29-1 combines with J gene TRBJ2-3; D not resolved. The CDR3 is 15 residues long. Germline V CDR1 and CDR2: SQVTM, ANQGSEA. Trimming pared 3 bases from V and 0 bases from J, leaving 13 bases between.